This T cell receptor (beta chain) emerged from a study of blood T cell repertoires in COVID-19. In the study overall: Sites in the United States, Italy and Spain provided acute and convalescent COVID-19 samples.

Per germline, CDR1 SGHDT and CDR2 YYEEEE. V lost 2 bases to trimming and J lost 0 bases, with 18 bases between them. The CDR3 consists of 17 residues. The table came from immunoSEQ multiplex PCR; TCRdb's copy has only in-frame clones and leaves some out. Of roughly 170,000 clones listed, 84% are singletons. The V gene is TRBV5-6, the J gene TRBJ2-7; possible D gene TRBD1, 5 bases. The clonotype originates from a human donor in a cohort sampled during active COVID-19. Sequences were obtained from peripheral blood. The CDR3 region is CASSFDPDSLSSYEQYF. The CDR3 DNA reads TGTGCCAGCAGCTTCGATCCCGACAGCTTAAGCTCCTACGAGCAGTACTTC.